These T cell receptor beta chains were read from a single sample in a study of cytomegalovirus exposure and HLA in healthy donors. Repertoires were generated with immunoSEQ multiplex PCR, while TCRdb's copy carries only in-frame clones and drops some. The sample contains roughly 120,000 clones, around 70% of which appear only once. What was sequenced was PBMCs. The source is a woman aged 50 to 60 in good health and CMV-seropositive. The CDR3 runs from the conserved cysteine through the conserved F or W. The order of the fields is D gene, V gene, clone size, J gene, CDR3 DNA, CDR3 protein. D genes are given only for firm matches. Size tells how often a clone was seen (once, few, many) or the class of an expanded clone, and some rows leave it out.

NA,TRBV30,NA,TRBJ1-4,TGTGCCTGGACCAAACGGAATGAAAAACTGTTTTTT,CAWTKRNEKLFF
NA,TRBV7-9,few,TRBJ2-5,TGTGCCAGCGGTCGTGGCAGAGGAGAAGAGACCCAGTACTTC,CASGRGRGEETQYF
TRBD1,TRBV5-5,NA,TRBJ1-2,TGTGCCAGCAGCCCCAACCCGACAGGGGAGGGCTATGGCTACACCTTC,CASSPNPTGEGYGYTF
NA,TRBV18,once,TRBJ1-1,TGTGCCAGCTCACCCCTAAAAGGGGTCTACGAAGCTTTCTTT,CASSPLKGVYEAFF
TRBD2,TRBV4-2,NA,TRBJ2-3,TGTGCCAGCAGTTCAGGGGTATCTCGGGGGGGCGCAGATACGCAGTATTTT,CASSSGVSRGGADTQYF
TRBD2,TRBV29-1,once,TRBJ2-1,TGCAGCGCCGGGACTAGCGGATCAAAAAGATCCTACAATGAGCAGTTCTTC,CSAGTSGSKRSYNEQFF
TRBD1,TRBV29-1,NA,TRBJ1-2,TGCAGCGGCGGACAGGAGGTGCCCACCTTC,CSGGQEVPTF
TRBD1,TRBV19,NA,TRBJ1-5,TGTGCCAGTAGTACCTCGGGACAGGGGGCCACGCGGCATTTT,CASSTSGQGATRHF
NA,TRBV7-2,NA,TRBJ1-1,TGTGCCAGCAGCTTTCAGGGGAAAGGGACTGAAGCTTTCTTT,CASSFQGKGTEAFF
TRBD2,TRBV7-7,NA,TRBJ2-5,TGTGCCAGCACCACGGGACTAGCGGGGGAGACCCAGTACTTC,CASTTGLAGETQYF
NA,TRBV11-2,NA,TRBJ1-5,TGTGCCAGCAGCCCCACAGGGAAGGATCAGCCCCAGCATTTT,CASSPTGKDQPQHF
NA,TRBV28,NA,TRBJ1-2,TGTGCCAGCAGTTTAGCGGGCGGACAGTCGTCCTATGGCTACACCTTC,CASSLAGGQSSYGYTF
TRBD1,TRBV7-2,NA,TRBJ1-1,TGTGCCAGCAGTCGGGACAGGGGGCCGGGAGCTTTCTTT,CASSRDRGPGAFF
NA,TRBV6-5,NA,TRBJ1-1,TGTGCCAGCACCAAGACAATGGGGGGAAGGACTGAAGCTTTCTTT,CASTKTMGGRTEAFF
NA,TRBV11-1,NA,TRBJ1-4,TGTGCCAGCAGCGATGTCTGGACAGCAACTAATGAAAAACTGTTTTTT,CASSDVWTATNEKLFF
NA,TRBV30,NA,TRBJ1-6,TGTGCCTGGAGTGTCGCAGGGCTGAGTTCACCCCTCCACTTT,CAWSVAGLSSPLHF
TRBD1,TRBV18,NA,TRBJ2-1,TGTGCCAGCTCACCACGGGGACAGTCCTACAATGAGCAGTTCTTC,CASSPRGQSYNEQFF
TRBD1,TRBV6-4,NA,TRBJ1-1,TGTGCCAGCAGAGAGACAGGGGGCCAGAACACTGAAGCTTTCTTT,CASRETGGQNTEAFF
NA,TRBV4-2,NA,TRBJ2-7,TGTGCCAGCAGCCGAGGGACTGATAGCTCCTACGAGCAGTACTTC,CASSRGTDSSYEQYF
NA,TRBV2,few,TRBJ2-7,TGTGCCAGCACCGGTCAGGGGGGATTATACGAGCAGTACTTC,CASTGQGGLYEQYF
TRBD2,TRBV5-1,few,TRBJ2-5,TGCGCCAGCAGCTTGGGACTAGCGGGGGGAGAGACCCAGTACTTC,CASSLGLAGGETQYF